This TCR beta chain was identified during a study of metastatic and nonmetastatic thyroid tumors. Turning to the study itself: It was across blood and tumor or nodule tissue from malignant and benign thyroid patients that repertoires were compared. Study-wide points: It was reportedly found that TCR beta diversity was significantly higher in malignant thyroid tumors than in benign nodules, a difference seen in both blood and tumor samples.

The germline gives CDR1 SGDLS, CDR2 YYNGEE. J lost 9 bases, V lost 0 bases, and 11 bases had no gene match. This CDR3 contains 17 residues. Nobody among the patients had been given any treatment before thyroid surgery. The sample holds a few counts of this clone. Its cognate antigen is unknown. Study processing details: Clinicopathological groups supplied CDR3 differences that were used to build a distant-metastasis classifier for papillary thyroid cancer. TCRdb re-called the PCR reads with MiXCR. The V and J calls here are based on TCRdb, not the publication. The table shows approximately 15,000 clones, with under 30% occurring only once.

V is TRBV9 and J is TRBJ2-5; the match to TRBD2 covers 13 bases. What was sequenced was adjacent normal tissue. The receptor's source is a female donor with papillary thyroid cancer or a benign thyroid nodule (not recorded which). Some clones in this sample may be carry-over from other donors' samples. CDR3 sequence: CASSVAGLAGEQGAQYF. CDR3 coding DNA: TGTGCCAGCAGCGTAGCCGGACTAGCGGGGGAGCAGGGGGCCCAGTACTTC.